Given below is one T cell receptor beta chain in context. These data originate in a study of cytomegalovirus exposure and HLA in healthy donors. The length of the CDR3 is 13 residues. V lost 2 bases, J lost 7 bases, and 9 bases lay in between. The germline V gene encodes CDR1 MNHNS and CDR2 SASEGT. The PCR was carried out with 60 Vbeta primers and 13 Jbeta primers. Repertoires were generated with immunoSEQ multiplex PCR, while TCRdb's copy carries only in-frame clones and drops some. The sample lists roughly 120,000 clones, 73% occurring once. The material sequenced was PBMCs. The chain recombines TRBV6-1 with TRBJ1-5; D ambiguous. This receptor was identified in a man in his sixties in good health and CMV-seropositive. CDR3 in amino acids: CASSEQFRQPQHF. The CDR3 DNA reads TGTGCCAGCAGTGAACAGTTCCGCCAGCCCCAGCATTTT.